This T cell receptor (beta chain) appears in the sequencing data of a study of CD8+ T cells in alopecia areata. Per the germline V gene, CDR1 is SQVTM and CDR2 is ANQGSEA. V lost 6 bases to trimming and J lost 2 bases; unmatched junction nucleotides: 8. The CDR3 contains 14 residues. Reverse transcribed after extraction, RNA yielded cDNA as the sequencing template. Generated by immunoSEQ multiplex PCR, the TCRdb table keeps only in-frame clones and is missing some. The sample lists 65,000 to 70,000 clones; 55% to 75% were seen once. Researchers gathered lesional scalp punch biopsies and peripheral blood from patients with alopecia areata. Sorting of CD4+ and CD8+ T cells was performed on PBMCs.

The source is a human donor with alopecia areata. This sample comprised CD8+ T cells sorted from blood, obtained at week 0. This rearrangement joins TRBV29-1 to TRBJ1-1; 8 bases align to TRBD1. CDR3: CSVHQGQVNTEAFF. CDR3 coding DNA: TGCAGCGTCCACCAGGGACAGGTCAACACTGAAGCTTTCTTT.